One sample yielded the 5 T cell receptor beta chains listed below, sequenced in a study of blood T cell repertoires in COVID-19. Method: immunoSEQ multiplex PCR; TCRdb's copy keeps in-frame clones and lacks some. The sample comprises over 200,000 clones, about 90% of which are singletons, and around 0.84% rests with the top ten. Sequences were obtained from peripheral blood. Source of these receptors: a man in his sixties with COVID-19, enrolled during active disease.

The V and J genes are TRBV12-3 or TRBV12-4 and TRBJ2-7, with TRBD1 matching 8 bases. J gave up 2 bases and V 4 bases, and 1 base lay outside the gene matches. This CDR3 region has 13 residues. CDR3 region: CASSWTGPYEQYF. The CDR3, as DNA: TGTGCCAGCAGTTGGACAGGGCCCTACGAGCAGTACTTC.

V is TRBV5-1 and J is TRBJ2-1; 7 bases align to TRBD1. Trimming cost V 4 bases and J 7 bases; bases outside gene matches: 8. This CDR3 is 14 amino acids long. Germline V CDR1 and CDR2: SGHRS, YFSETQ. CDR3 in DNA: TGCGCCAGCAGCCCCCCGACAGGGTGGAATGAGCAGTTCTTC. Protein sequence: CASSPPTGWNEQFF.

The chain combines TRBV27 with TRBJ2-7, with 8 bases aligning to TRBD1. The J segment lost 13 bases and the V segment lost 6 bases, leaving 11 bases of the junction unmatched. The CDR3 covers 12 residues. Looked up from germline, CDR1 is MNHEY and CDR2 is SMNVEV (reference sequence). The CDR3 nucleotides are TGTGCCAGCAGGTCACCAGGGGGCTCGGTATACTTC. It translates to CASRSPGGSVYF.

The rearrangement links TRBV7-5 to TRBJ1-6. TRBV7-5 is classified as a pseudogene. The CDR3 contains 15 residues. The CDR3 DNA is TGTGCCAGAAGCTTAATCACCGGAGGCGCCGGGGCCCTCCACTTT. Encoded protein: CARSLITGGAGALHF.

This sequence joins TRBV10-1 and TRBJ2-3, with 10 bases identical to TRBD2. CDR1 and CDR2 (germline): WNHNN, SYGVQD (reference sequence). With 6 bases clipped from V and 8 bases from J, the junction kept 14 bases outside the gene matches. This CDR3 comprises 16 residues. The CDR3 loop is CASSPEGAGGVATQYF. The CDR3 bases are TGCGCCAGCAGCCCCGAGGGAGCGGGGGGGGTTGCTACGCAGTATTTT.